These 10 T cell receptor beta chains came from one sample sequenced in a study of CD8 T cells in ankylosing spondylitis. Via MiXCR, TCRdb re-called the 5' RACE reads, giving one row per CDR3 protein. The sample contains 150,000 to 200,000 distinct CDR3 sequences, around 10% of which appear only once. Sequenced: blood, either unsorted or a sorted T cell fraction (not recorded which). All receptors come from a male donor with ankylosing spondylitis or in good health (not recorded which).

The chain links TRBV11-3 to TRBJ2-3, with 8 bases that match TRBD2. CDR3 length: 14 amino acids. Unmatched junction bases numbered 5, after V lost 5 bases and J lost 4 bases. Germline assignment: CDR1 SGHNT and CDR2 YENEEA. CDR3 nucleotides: TGTGCCAGCAGCCTCCAGACTAGCGCAGATACGCAGTATTTT. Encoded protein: CASSLQTSADTQYF. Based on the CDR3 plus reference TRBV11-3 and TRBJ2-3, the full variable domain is EAGVVQSPRYKIIEKKQPVAFWCNPISGHNTLYWYLQNLGQGPELLIRYENEEAVDDSQLPKDRFSAERLKGVDSTLKIQPAELGDSAVYLCASSLQTSADTQYFGPGTRLTVL.

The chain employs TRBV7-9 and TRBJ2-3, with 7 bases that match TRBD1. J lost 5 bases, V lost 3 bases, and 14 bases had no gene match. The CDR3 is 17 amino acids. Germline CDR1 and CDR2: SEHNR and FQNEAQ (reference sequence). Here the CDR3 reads CASSFPRDSKEEDTQYF. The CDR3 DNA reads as TGTGCCAGCAGCTTCCCCCGGGACAGCAAAGAGGAAGATACGCAGTATTTT. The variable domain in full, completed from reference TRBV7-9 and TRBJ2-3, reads DTGVSQNPRHKITKRGQNVTFRCDPISEHNRLYWYRQTLGQGPEFLTYFQNEAQLEKSRLLSDRFSAERPKGSFSTLEIQRTEQGDSAMYLCASSFPRDSKEEDTQYFGPGTRLTVL.

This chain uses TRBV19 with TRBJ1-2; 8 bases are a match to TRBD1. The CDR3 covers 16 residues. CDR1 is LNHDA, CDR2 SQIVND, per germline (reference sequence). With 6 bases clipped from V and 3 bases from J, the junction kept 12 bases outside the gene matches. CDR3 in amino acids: CASRTGTGLPHYGYTF. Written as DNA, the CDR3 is TGTGCCAGTAGAACCGGGACAGGTCTTCCACACTATGGCTACACCTTC.

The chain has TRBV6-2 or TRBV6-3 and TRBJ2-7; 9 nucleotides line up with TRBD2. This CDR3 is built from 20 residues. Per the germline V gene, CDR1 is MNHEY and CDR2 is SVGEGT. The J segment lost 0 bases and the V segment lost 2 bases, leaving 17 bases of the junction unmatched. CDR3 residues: CASSYRFEGLAGRSSYEQYF. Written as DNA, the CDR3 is TGTGCCAGCAGTTACAGGTTCGAGGGGCTAGCGGGACGGAGCTCCTACGAGCAGTACTTC.

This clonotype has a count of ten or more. CDR3 DNA sequence: TGTGCCAGCAGCCTACGGGGGGCCCCGAACAATGAGCAGTTCTTC. Amino acid sequence: CASSLRGAPNNEQFF. The V gene is TRBV12-3 or TRBV12-4, the J gene TRBJ2-1; D may be TRBD2 (7 bases). Trimming stripped 6 bases from V and 5 bases from J, with 17 bases between. The CDR3 runs 15 residues.

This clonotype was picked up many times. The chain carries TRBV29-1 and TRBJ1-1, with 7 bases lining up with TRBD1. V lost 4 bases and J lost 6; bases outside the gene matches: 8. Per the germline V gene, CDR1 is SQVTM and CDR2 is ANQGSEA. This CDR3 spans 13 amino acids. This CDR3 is CSVGPTGAPEAFF. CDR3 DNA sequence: TGCAGCGTTGGCCCCACAGGGGCCCCTGAAGCTTTCTTT.

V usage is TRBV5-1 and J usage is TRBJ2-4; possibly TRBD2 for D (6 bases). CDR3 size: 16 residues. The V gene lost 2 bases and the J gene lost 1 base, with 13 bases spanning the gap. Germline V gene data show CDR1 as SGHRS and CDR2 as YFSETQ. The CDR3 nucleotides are TGCGCCAGCAGCTTAGGAGGGGTTAGTGCCAAAAACATTCAGTACTTC. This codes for CASSLGGVSAKNIQYF.

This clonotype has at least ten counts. CDR3: CASRQRSTDTQYF. The CDR3 coding sequence is TGTGCCAGCAGGCAAAGGAGCACAGATACGCAGTATTTT. The chain couples TRBV12-3 or TRBV12-4 to TRBJ2-3; D remains unclear. The CDR3 loop spans 13 amino acids. V was cut by 6 bases and J by 0 bases, with 7 bases left in between.

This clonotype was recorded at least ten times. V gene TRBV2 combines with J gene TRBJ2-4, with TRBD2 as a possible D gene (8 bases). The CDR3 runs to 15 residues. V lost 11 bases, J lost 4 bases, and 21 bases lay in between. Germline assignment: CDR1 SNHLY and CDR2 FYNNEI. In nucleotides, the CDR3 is TGTGCCTCAGAGGGGGCGGGAGGAGGTAAAAACATTCAGTACTTC. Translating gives CASEGAGGGKNIQYF.

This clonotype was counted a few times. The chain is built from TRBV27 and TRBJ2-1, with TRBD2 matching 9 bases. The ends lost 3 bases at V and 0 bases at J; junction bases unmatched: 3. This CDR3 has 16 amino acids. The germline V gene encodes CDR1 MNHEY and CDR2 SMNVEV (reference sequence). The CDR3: CASSLRGGGSYNEQFF. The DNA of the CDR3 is TGTGCCAGCAGTTTGCGGGGGGGCGGCTCCTACAATGAGCAGTTCTTC.